Listed below are T cell receptor beta chains from one sample, sequenced in a study of response to subunit inactivated influenza vaccine. TCRdb analysed the RT-PCR reads with MiXCR anew, one entry per CDR3 protein. The data contain around 470,000 distinct CDR3 sequences, approximately 7.8% of them singletons. Sequencing was performed on PBMCs from blood, taken roughly 24 months after vaccination. These receptor sequences come from a man aged 45 to 70 who received an inactivated influenza vaccine. Each CDR3 is given with its conserved first and last residue. A D gene is named only where the DNA matches it firmly. Size tells how often a clone was seen (once, few, many) or the class of an expanded clone, and some rows leave it out.

CDR3 length	clone size	V gene	D gene	J gene	CDR3 DNA	CDR3 protein
14	-	TRBV28	TRBD1	TRBJ1-6	TGTGCCAGCAGTTTTTGGACAGGTAGATCACCCATCCACTTT	CASSFWTGRSPIHF
16	few	TRBV9	-	TRBJ1-6	TGTGCCAGCAGCGTAGGGGGCCGACAGATTAATTCACCCCTCCACTTT	CASSVGGRQINSPLHF
12	-	TRBV29-1	TRBD2	TRBJ2-3	TGCAGCATGGGGACTAGCGGGAAAACGCAGTATTTT	CSMGTSGKTQYF
15	few	TRBV12-3/TRBV12-4	TRBD1	TRBJ2-7	TGTGCCAGCAGTTCCCACAGGGGGCCCTCCTACGAGCAGTACTTC	CASSSHRGPSYEQYF
16	few	TRBV5-5	TRBD2	TRBJ2-1	TGTGCCAGCAGCTTAGCGGGGGTTAGCTCCTACAATGAGCAGTTCTTC	CASSLAGVSSYNEQFF
13	once	TRBV9	-	TRBJ2-7	TGTGCCAGCAGCGTAGGGTTCAAGGCTGAGCAGTACTTC	CASSVGFKAEQYF
12	-	TRBV29-1	-	TRBJ2-7	TGCAGCGTTTACGAGGGAACCTACGAGCAGTACTTC	CSVYEGTYEQYF
13	many	TRBV28	-	TRBJ1-2	TGTGCCAGCAGCCTGGGATTCGAGAGAGGCTACACCTTC	CASSLGFERGYTF
14	few	TRBV5-1	TRBD1	TRBJ2-3	TGCGCCAGCAGCAAAGGACAGGGCACAGATACGCAGTATTTT	CASSKGQGTDTQYF
13	few	TRBV7-9	-	TRBJ1-4	TGTGCCAGCAGCCCGGACACTCGGGGAAAACTGTTTTTT	CASSPDTRGKLFF
17	many	TRBV5-6	-	TRBJ2-2	TGTGCCAGCAGCTTGGAGTCGGTGGGATACGGAACCGGGGAGCTGTTTTTT	CASSLESVGYGTGELFF
13	many	TRBV25-1	TRBD1	TRBJ2-7	TGTGCCAGCACACGGGACAGGGGAGGTGAGCAGTACTTC	CASTRDRGGEQYF
15	few	TRBV12-3/TRBV12-4	-	TRBJ2-6	TGTGCCAGCATCCTTCAGGGTACTGGGGCCAACGTCCTGACTTTC	CASILQGTGANVLTF
9	few	TRBV4-1	-	TRBJ1-5	TGCGCCAGCAGCCAGCCCCAGCATTTT	CASSQPQHF
16	-	TRBV4-3	-	TRBJ2-7	TGCGCCAGCAGCCAAGATACGGGACGCCTGGCGCACGAGCAGTACTTC	CASSQDTGRLAHEQYF
18	-	TRBV9	-	TRBJ1-1	TGTGCCAGCAGCGTCGGGTCCAGCGGAAAAAGGGTTGACACTGAAGCTTTCTTT	CASSVGSSGKRVDTEAFF
17	-	TRBV4-2	TRBD2	TRBJ2-1	TGTGCCAGCAGCCAACGACTAGCGGGAGGGCCAGGGTATGAGCAGTTCTTC	CASSQRLAGGPGYEQFF
18	-	TRBV5-1	TRBD1	TRBJ2-2	TGCGCCAGCAGCTTGGTACCCAGGGGGCCTTCGAACACCGGGGAGCTGTTTTTT	CASSLVPRGPSNTGELFF
15	many	TRBV12-3/TRBV12-4	TRBD2	TRBJ2-1	TGTGCCAGCAGCGGAGGGCTAGCGGGAAGTAATGAGCAGTTCTTC	CASSGGLAGSNEQFF
15	few	TRBV3-1	-	TRBJ2-3	TGTGCCAGCAGCCTATTACAGGGACCCACAGATACGCAGTATTTT	CASSLLQGPTDTQYF
16	many	TRBV11-2	TRBD2	TRBJ2-7	TGTGCCAGCAGCCCCTTCCCCAGCGGGGGGGACTACGAGCAGTACTTC	CASSPFPSGGDYEQYF
16	-	TRBV6-2/TRBV6-3	TRBD1	TRBJ2-7	TGTGCCAGCAGTTACCATCTTGGGACAGGGCTCTACGAGCAGTACTTC	CASSYHLGTGLYEQYF
15	many	TRBV20-1	TRBD1	TRBJ2-2	TGCAGTGCCCCGAGGACAGGGATGGACACCGGGGAGCTGTTTTTT	CSAPRTGMDTGELFF
15	few	TRBV7-8	-	TRBJ2-7	TGTGCCAGCAGCCCGGAGGGGCGGTGGTCCTACGAGCAGTACTTC	CASSPEGRWSYEQYF
15	few	TRBV20-1	-	TRBJ2-5	TGCAGTGTACTTTTCGGCGGAAGTCGGAGAGAGACCCAGTACTTC	CSVLFGGSRRETQYF
14	-	TRBV29-1	-	TRBJ2-1	TGCAGCGTTGTTCTCGGGAGCTCCTACAATGAGCAGTTCTTC	CSVVLGSSYNEQFF
12	many	TRBV20-1	-	TRBJ2-4	TGCAGTGCTAGGCCGACAGGAAACATTCAGTACTTC	CSARPTGNIQYF